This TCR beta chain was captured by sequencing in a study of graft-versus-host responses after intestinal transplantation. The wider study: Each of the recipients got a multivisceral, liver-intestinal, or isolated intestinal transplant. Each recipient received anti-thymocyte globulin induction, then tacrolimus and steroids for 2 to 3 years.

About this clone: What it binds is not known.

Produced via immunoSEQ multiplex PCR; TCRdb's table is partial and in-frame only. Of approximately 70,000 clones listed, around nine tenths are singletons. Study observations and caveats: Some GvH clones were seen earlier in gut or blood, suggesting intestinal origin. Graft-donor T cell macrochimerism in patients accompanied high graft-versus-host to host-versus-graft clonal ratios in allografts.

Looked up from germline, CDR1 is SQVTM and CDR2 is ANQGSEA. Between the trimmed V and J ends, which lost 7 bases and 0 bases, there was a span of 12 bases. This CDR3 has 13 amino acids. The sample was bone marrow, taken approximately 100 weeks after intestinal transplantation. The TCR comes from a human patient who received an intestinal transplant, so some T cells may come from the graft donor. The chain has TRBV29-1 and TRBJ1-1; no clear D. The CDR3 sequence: CSATLPVNTEAFF. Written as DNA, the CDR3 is TGCAGCGCTACCCTCCCGGTGAACACTGAAGCTTTCTTT.